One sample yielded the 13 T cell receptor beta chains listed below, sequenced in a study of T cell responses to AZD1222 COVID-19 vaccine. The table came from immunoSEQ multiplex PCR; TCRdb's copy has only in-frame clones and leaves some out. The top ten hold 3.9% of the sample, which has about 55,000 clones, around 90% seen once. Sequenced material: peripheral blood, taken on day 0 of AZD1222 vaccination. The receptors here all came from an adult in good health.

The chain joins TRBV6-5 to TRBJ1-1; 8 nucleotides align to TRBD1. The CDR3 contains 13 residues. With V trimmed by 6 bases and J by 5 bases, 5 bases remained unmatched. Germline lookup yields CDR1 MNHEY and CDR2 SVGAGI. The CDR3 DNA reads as TGTGCCAGCAGGACCCAGGGGGCGACTGAAGCTTTCTTT. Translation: CASRTQGATEAFF.

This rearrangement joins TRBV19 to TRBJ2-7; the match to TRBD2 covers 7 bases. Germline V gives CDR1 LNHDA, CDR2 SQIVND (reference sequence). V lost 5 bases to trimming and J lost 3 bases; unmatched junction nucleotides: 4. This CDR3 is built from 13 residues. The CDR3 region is CASSSAGVYEQYF. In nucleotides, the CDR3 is TGTGCCAGTAGTTCCGCGGGGGTCTACGAGCAGTACTTC.

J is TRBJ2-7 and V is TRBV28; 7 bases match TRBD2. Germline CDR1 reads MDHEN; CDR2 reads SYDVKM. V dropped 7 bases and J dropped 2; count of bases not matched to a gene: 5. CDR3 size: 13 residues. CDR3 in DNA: TGTGCCAGCAAGTCCGGGACTACCTACGAGCAGTACTTC. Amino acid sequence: CASKSGTTYEQYF.

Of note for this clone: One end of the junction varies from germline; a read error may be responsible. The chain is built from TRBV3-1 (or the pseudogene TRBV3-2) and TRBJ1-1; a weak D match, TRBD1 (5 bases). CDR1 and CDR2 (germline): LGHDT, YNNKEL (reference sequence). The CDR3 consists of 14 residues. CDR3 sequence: CASGQRDSNTEAFF. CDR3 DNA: TGTGCCAGCGGCCAGAGGGACTCGAACACTGAAGCTTTCTTT.

CDR3 sequence (DNA): TGTGCCAGCAGTTACTCGATGGGACAAACAACTAATGAAAAACTGTTTTTT. This encodes CASSYSMGQTTNEKLFF. This chain connects TRBV6-2 or TRBV6-3 to TRBJ1-4, with D perhaps TRBD1 (6 bases). The CDR3 extends over 17 amino acids. Germline CDR1 and CDR2: MNHEY and SVGEGT. Trimming shortened V by 0 bases and J by 0 bases, and 11 bases separated the two germline ends.

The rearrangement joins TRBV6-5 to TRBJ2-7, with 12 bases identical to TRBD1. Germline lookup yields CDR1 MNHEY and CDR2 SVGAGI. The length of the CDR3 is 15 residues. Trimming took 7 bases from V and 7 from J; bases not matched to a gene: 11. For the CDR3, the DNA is TGTGCCAGCACCTTACGGGGACAGGGGGCGAGGGAGCAGTACTTC. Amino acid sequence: CASTLRGQGAREQYF.

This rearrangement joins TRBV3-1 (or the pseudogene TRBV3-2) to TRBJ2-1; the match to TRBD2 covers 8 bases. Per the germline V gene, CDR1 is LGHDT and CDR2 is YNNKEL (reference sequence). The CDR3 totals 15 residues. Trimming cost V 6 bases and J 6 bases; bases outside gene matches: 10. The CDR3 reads CASRPSGTRSNEQFF. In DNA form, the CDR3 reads TGTGCCAGCAGACCCAGCGGGACTAGGTCCAATGAGCAGTTCTTC.

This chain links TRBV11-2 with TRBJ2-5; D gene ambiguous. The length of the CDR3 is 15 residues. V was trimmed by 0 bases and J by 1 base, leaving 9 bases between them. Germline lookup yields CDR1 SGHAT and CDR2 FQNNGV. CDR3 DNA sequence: TGTGCCAGCAGCTTAGATTTGTGGGTCCAAGAGACCCAGTACTTC. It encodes CASSLDLWVQETQYF.

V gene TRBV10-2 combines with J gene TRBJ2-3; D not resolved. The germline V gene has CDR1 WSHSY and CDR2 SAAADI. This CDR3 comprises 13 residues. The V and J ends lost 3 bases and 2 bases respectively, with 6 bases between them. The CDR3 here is CASSEVFTDTQYF. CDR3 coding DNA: TGCGCCAGCAGTGAAGTCTTCACAGATACGCAGTATTTT.

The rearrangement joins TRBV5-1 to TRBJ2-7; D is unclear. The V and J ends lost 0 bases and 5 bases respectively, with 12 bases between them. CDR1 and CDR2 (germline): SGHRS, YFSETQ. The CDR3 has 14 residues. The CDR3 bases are TGCGCCAGCAGCTTGGCTGGGCACAGTAACGAGCAGTACTTC. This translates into CASSLAGHSNEQYF.

The CDR3 protein is CAIRKGITDTQYF. CDR3 in DNA: TGTGCCATCAGGAAAGGGATCACAGATACGCAGTATTTT. The rearrangement joins TRBV10-3 to TRBJ2-3; unclear D gene. CDR1 and CDR2 from the germline V gene are ENHRY and SYGVKD. The CDR3 covers 13 residues. Trimming shortened V by 6 bases and J by 2 bases, and 9 bases separated the two germline ends.

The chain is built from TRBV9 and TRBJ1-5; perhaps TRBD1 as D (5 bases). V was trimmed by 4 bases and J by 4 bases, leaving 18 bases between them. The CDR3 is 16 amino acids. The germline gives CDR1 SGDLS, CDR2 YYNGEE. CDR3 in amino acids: CASSPHPLGGNQPQHF. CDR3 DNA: TGTGCCAGCAGCCCCCACCCCCTGGGGGGGAATCAGCCCCAGCATTTT.

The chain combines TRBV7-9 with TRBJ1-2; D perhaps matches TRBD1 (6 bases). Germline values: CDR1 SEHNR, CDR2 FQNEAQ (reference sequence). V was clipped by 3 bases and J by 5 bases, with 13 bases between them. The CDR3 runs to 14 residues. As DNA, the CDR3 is TGTGCCAGCAGCTTCTGGGGGGCTGTTTATGGCTACACCTTC. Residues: CASSFWGAVYGYTF.